This T cell receptor beta chain was profiled in a study of tumor-infiltrating lymphocytes in localized non-small cell lung cancer. Study-wide points: Recurrence-free survival showed no association with tumor T-cell fraction. Immunotypes IM1 and IM2 had similar TCR-derived T-cell fractions.

The V and J ends lost 8 bases and 3 bases, in that order; junction bases with no gene match: 4. The CDR3 has 14 residues. Germline V CDR1 and CDR2: SEHNR, FQNEAQ (reference sequence). Only in-frame clones appear in the TCRdb table, and some are missing; sequencing was by immunoSEQ multiplex PCR. The repertoire has tens of thousands of clones, 80% to 90% of them found once; the top ten carry about 2%. About this clone: Its antigen is not known.

The receptor's source is a human donor with non-small cell lung cancer. The sample was lung tumor tissue. This chain connects TRBV7-9 to TRBJ2-1, with 10 bases matching TRBD1. The CDR3 here is CASDRDRGYNEQFF. The CDR3 DNA is TGTGCCAGCGACCGGGACAGGGGCTACAATGAGCAGTTCTTC.